This T cell receptor (beta chain) appears in the sequencing data of a study of cytotoxic CD8 clonotypes in ibrutinib-treated CLL. Study-wide context: Treatment had run for a median about 11 months, range 6 to 36, when response samples were taken.

Study-level findings and limits: Clonality (at baseline) was higher than in age-matched healthy donors and tracked circulating CD8+ T-cell counts. Treatment saw public clonotypes, which were uncommon, either contract or stay stable.

Germline CDR1 and CDR2: SGHVS and FQNEAQ. V lost 4 bases and J lost 6, with 12 bases in between. This CDR3 spans 13 amino acids. Repertoires were generated with immunoSEQ multiplex PCR, while TCRdb's copy carries only in-frame clones and drops some. Here the sample spans 130,000 or so clones, 79% being singletons. With regard to this clone: Its antigen is still unknown.

V usage is TRBV7-8 and J usage is TRBJ2-5; TRBD1 is a possible D gene (5 bases). This TCR derives from a human donor with chronic lymphocytic leukemia. Sequencing used PBMCs, obtained after 12 months of ibrutinib treatment. Here the CDR3 DNA reads TGTGCCAGCAGCTCTCTAGGGGATCAGACCCAGTACTTC. Amino acids: CASSSLGDQTQYF.